Detailed here is one T cell receptor beta chain. The target antigen is unknown. The data were obtained in a study of cytotoxic CD8 clonotypes in ibrutinib-treated CLL. For the study at large: The subjects consisted of 11 relapsed/refractory and roughly 14 treatment-naive individuals, with around 17 IGHV unmutated. Notes on the study in general: Public clonotypes, found uncommonly, either contracted or stayed stable on treatment.

The germline gives CDR1 MNHNS, CDR2 SASEGT. V was trimmed by 3 bases and J by 2 bases, leaving 11 bases between them. The CDR3 is 15 amino acids. The data were produced by immunoSEQ multiplex PCR, yet TCRdb's version contains in-frame clones alone and is incomplete. The top ten clones hold about 32% of a sample with 90,000 to 100,000 clones, approximately 80% of them seen once. The sample in question was PBMCs, obtained after 12 months of ibrutinib treatment. The rearrangement joins TRBV6-1 to TRBJ1-3, with a tentative D call TRBD1 (5 bases). The TCR was taken from a human donor with chronic lymphocytic leukemia. In DNA, the CDR3 is TGTGCCAGCAGTGATTCCGGGACTGCTGGAAACACCATATATTTT. This sequence encodes CASSDSGTAGNTIYF.